The TCR beta chain described here comes from a study of molecular identifiers for immune sequencing clone quantification. On this clonotype itself: Its antigen is not known.

Study conclusions and caveats: Molecules of identical TCR sharing a barcode could underestimate highly expanded clone sizes. More than 98% of effector molecules, versus under 1% of naive-cell molecules, belonged to clones above 20 RNA copies.

TCRdb re-derived calls from the PCR reads in MiXCR, one entry per CDR3 protein. Altogether approximately 500,000 distinct CDR3 sequences are present, 25% being singletons, with the ten largest covering around 0.76%. CDR1 SEHNR and CDR2 FQNEAQ come from the germline V gene (reference sequence). CDR3 size: 14 residues. Trimming stripped 5 bases from V and 5 bases from J, with 16 bases between. The receptor's source is a human donor in good health. Some libraries in this study had Jurkat cell RNA spiked in. The chain couples TRBV7-9 to TRBJ2-7, with D perhaps matching TRBD1 (6 bases). Sequencing used naive CD8+ T cells from blood, with Jurkat cell RNA spiked in. The subset was: FACS-sorted CD8+CD4-CCR7+CD45RA+ naive T cells. The CDR3 bases are TGTGCCAGCAGCACCTCTACAGGGTACCACGAGCAGTACTTC. It codes for CASSTSTGYHEQYF. The complete variable domain, with remaining parts taken from reference TRBV7-9 and TRBJ2-7, reads DTGVSQNPRHKITKRGQNVTFRCDPISEHNRLYWYRQTLGQGPEFLTYFQNEAQLEKSRLLSDRFSAERPKGSFSTLEIQRTEQGDSAMYLCASSTSTGYHEQYFGPGTRLTVT.